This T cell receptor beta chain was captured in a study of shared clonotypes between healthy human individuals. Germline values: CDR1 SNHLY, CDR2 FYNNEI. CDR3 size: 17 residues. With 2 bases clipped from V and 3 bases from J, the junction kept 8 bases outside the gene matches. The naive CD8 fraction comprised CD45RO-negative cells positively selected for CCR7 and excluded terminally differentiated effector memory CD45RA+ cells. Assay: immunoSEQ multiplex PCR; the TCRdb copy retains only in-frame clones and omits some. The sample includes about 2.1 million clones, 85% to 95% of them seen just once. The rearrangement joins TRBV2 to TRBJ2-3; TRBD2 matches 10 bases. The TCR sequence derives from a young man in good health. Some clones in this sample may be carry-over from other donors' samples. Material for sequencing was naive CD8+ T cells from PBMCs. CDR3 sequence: CASSESLAGELTDTQYF. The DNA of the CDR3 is TGTGCCAGCAGTGAAAGCCTAGCGGGAGAGCTTACAGATACGCAGTATTTT.